Below, one T cell receptor beta chain is given with its context. The data derive from a study of shared clonotypes between healthy human individuals. Study-wide background: Per donor, CD8 memory used one plate, CD8 naive used two, CD4 memory used three and CD4 naive used three.

A CD45RA+ naive subset and a CD45RA-negative memory subset were split from CD4+ cells. CDR1 is MDHEN and CDR2 is SYDVKM in the germline V gene. The V and J ends lost 7 bases and 0 bases, in that order; junction bases with no gene match: 11. The CDR3 totals 18 residues. At a deep level, the assay was run. Per the original data handling: There were no quality scores in the junction-only immunoSEQ sequences, so filtering differed. Sequencing was performed with immunoSEQ multiplex PCR; in TCRdb, only in-frame clones are kept and a portion is missing. The DNA gave D and trimming, while V, J and clone size come from that table. The data show some 1.1 million clones, roughly 77% seen once.

The sample consisted of memory CD4+ T cells from PBMCs. Documented subset: CD45RA-negative fraction. This receptor was identified in a man between 18 and 29 years old in good health. Some clones in this sample may be carry-over from other donors' samples. The chain employs TRBV28 and TRBJ2-6, with TRBD1 matching 8 bases. For the CDR3, the DNA is TGTGCCAGCACCATAGGACAGGGTAGGAGCTCTGGGGCCAACGTCCTGACTTTC. This codes for CASTIGQGRSSGANVLTF.